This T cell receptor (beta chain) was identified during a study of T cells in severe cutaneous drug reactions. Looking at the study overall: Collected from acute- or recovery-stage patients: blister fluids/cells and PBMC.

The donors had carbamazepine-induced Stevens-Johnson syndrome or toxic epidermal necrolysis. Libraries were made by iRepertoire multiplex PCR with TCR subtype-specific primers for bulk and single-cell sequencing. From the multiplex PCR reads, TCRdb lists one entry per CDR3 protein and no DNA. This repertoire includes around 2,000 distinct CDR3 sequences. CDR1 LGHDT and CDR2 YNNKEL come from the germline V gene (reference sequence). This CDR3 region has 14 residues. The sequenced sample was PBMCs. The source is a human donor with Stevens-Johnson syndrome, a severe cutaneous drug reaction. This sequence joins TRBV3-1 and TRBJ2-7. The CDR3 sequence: CASSQDWGVYEQYF.